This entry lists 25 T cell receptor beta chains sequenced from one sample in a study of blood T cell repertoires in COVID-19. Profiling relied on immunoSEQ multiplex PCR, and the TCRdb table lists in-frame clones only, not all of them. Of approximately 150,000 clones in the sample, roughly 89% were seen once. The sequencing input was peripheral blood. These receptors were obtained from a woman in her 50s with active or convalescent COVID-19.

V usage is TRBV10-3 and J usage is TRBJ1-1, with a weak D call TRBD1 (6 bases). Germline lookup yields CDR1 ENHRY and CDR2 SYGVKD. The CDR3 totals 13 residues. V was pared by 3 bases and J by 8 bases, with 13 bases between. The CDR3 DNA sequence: TGTGCCATCAGTGAACCGGACAGCATAGAAGCTTTCTTT. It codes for CAISEPDSIEAFF.

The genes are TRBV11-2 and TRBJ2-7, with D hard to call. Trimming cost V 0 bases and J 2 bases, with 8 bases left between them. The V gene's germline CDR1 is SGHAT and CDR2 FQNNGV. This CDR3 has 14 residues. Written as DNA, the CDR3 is TGTGCCAGCAGCTTAGAGGCTCAAACCTACGAGCAGTACTTC. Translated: CASSLEAQTYEQYF.

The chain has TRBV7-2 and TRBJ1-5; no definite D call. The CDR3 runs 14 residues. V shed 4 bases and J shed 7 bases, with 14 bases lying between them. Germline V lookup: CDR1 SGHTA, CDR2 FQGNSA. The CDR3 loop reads CASSYGGLGQPQHF. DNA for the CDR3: TGTGCCAGCAGCTACGGAGGGCTTGGCCAGCCCCAGCATTTT.

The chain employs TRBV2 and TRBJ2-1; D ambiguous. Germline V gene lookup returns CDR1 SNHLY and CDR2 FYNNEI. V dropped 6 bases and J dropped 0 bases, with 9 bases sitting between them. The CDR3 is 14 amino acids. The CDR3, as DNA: TGTGCCAGCAGGATAGCTGACTCCTACAATGAGCAGTTCTTC. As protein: CASRIADSYNEQFF. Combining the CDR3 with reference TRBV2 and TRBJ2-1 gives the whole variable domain EPEVTQTPSHQVTQMGQEVILRCVPISNHLYFYWYRQILGQKVEFLVSFYNNEISEKSEIFDDQFSVERPDGSNFTLKIRSTKLEDSAMYFCASRIADSYNEQFFGPGTRLTVL.

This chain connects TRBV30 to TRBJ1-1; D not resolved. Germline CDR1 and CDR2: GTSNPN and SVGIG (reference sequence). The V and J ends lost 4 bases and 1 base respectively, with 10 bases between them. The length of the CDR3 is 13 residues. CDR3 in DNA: TGTGCCTGGACCCCGACAAAGAACACTGAAGCTTTCTTT. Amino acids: CAWTPTKNTEAFF. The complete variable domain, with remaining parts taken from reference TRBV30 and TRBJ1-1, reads SQTIHQWPATLVQPVGSPLSLECTVEGTSNPNLYWYRQAAGRGLQLLFYSVGIGQISSEVPQNLSASRPQDRQFILSSKKLLLSDSGFYLCAWTPTKNTEAFFGQGTRLTVV.

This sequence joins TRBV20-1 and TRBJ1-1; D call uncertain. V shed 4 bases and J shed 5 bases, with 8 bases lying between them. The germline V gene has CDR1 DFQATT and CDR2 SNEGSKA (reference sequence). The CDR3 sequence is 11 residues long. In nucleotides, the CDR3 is TGCAGTGCTAAGCACCGAACTGAAGCTTTCTTT. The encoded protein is CSAKHRTEAFF.

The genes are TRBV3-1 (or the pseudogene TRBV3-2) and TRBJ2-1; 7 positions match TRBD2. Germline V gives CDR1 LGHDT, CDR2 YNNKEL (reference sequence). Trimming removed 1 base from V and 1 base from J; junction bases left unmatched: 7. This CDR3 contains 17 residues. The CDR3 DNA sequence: TGTGCCAGCAGCCAAGCCGGCGGGGGAGGTTCCTACAATGAGCAGTTCTTC. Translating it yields CASSQAGGGGSYNEQFF.

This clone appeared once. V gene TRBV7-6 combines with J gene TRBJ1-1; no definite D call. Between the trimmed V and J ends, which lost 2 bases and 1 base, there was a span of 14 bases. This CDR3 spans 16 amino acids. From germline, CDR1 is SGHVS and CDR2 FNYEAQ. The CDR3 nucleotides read TGTGCCAGCAGCTTAAGGGTCAGCCGGGGGAACACTGAAGCTTTCTTT. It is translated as CASSLRVSRGNTEAFF.

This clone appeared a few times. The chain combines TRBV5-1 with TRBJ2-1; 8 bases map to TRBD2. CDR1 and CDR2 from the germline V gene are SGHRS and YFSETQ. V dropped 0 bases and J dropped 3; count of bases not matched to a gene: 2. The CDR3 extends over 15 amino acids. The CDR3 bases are TGCGCCAGCAGCTTGGATGGGACTAGCTACAATGAGCAGTTCTTC. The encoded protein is CASSLDGTSYNEQFF.

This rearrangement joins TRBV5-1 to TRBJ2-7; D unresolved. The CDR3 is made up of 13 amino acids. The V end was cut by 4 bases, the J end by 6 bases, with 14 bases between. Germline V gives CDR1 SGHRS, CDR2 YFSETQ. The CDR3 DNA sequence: TGCGCCAGCAGCCGTACAGCAGGTTTCGAGCAGTACTTC. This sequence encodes CASSRTAGFEQYF.

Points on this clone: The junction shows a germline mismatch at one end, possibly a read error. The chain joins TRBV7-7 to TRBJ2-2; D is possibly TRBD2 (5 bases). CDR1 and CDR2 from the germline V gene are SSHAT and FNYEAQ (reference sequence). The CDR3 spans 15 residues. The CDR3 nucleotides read TGTGCTAGCAGTTACGAACGAGGGCCAGGTGGGGAGCTGTTTTTT. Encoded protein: CASSYERGPGGELFF.

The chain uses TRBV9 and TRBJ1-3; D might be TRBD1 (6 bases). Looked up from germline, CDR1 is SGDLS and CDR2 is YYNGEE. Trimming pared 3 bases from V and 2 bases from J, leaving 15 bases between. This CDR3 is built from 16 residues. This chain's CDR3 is CASSDRREGAGNTIYF. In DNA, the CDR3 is TGTGCCAGCAGCGATCGAAGGGAGGGGGCTGGAAACACCATATATTTT. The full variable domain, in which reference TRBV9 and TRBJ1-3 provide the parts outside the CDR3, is DSGVTQTPKHLITATGQRVTLRCSPRSGDLSVYWYQQSLDQGLQFLIQYYNGEERAKGNILERFSAQQFPDLHSELNLSSLELGDSALYFCASSDRREGAGNTIYFGEGSWLTVV.

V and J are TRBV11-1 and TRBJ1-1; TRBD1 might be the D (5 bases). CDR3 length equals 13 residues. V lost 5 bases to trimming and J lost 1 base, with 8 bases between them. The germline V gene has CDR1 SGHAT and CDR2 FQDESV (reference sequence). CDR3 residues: CASSVDRNTEAFF. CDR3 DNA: TGTGCCAGCAGCGTTGACAGGAACACTGAAGCTTTCTTT. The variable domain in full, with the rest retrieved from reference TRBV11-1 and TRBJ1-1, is EAEVAQSPRYKITEKSQAVAFWCDPISGHATLYWYRQILGQGPELLVQFQDESVVDDSQLPKDRFSAERLKGVDSTLKIQPAELGDSAMYLCASSVDRNTEAFFGQGTRLTVV.

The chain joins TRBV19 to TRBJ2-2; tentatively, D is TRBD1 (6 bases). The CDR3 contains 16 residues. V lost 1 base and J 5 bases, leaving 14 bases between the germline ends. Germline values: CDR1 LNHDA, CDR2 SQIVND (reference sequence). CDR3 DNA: TGTGCCAGTAGTATAGGAGGGGGTGCCGCGACCGGGGAGCTGTTTTTT. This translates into CASSIGGGAATGELFF.

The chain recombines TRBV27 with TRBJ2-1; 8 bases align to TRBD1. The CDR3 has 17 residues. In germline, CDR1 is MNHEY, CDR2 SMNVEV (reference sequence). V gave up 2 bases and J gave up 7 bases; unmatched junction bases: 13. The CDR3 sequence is CASSLDPGQANENEQFF. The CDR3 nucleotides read TGTGCCAGCAGTTTAGACCCGGGACAGGCAAACGAGAATGAGCAGTTCTTC.

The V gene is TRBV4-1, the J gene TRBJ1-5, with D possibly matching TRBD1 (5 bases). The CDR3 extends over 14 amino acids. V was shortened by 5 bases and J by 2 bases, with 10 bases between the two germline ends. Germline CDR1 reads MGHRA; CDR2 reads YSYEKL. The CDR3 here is CASSYRIGNQPQHF. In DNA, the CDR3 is TGCGCCAGCAGCTACAGGATAGGCAATCAGCCCCAGCATTTT.

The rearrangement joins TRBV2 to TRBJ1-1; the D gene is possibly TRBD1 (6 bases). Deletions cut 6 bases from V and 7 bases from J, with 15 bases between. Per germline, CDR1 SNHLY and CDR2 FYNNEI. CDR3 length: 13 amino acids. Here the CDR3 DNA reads TGTGCCAGCAGAATACAGGGTCGGGGTGAAGCTTTCTTT. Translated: CASRIQGRGEAFF.

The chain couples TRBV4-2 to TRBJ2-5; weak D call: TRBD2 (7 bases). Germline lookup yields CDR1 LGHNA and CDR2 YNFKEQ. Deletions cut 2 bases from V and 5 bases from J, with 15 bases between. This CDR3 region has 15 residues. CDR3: CASSQNAGDIETQYF. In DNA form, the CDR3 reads TGTGCCAGCAGCCAAAATGCGGGGGACATCGAGACCCAGTACTTC.

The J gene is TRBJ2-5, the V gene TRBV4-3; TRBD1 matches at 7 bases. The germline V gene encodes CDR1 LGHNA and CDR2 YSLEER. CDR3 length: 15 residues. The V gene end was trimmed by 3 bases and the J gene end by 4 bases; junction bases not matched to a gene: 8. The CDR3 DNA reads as TGCGCCAGCAGCCAGGACCCAGGGGGTCGAGAGACCCAGTACTTC. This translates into CASSQDPGGRETQYF.

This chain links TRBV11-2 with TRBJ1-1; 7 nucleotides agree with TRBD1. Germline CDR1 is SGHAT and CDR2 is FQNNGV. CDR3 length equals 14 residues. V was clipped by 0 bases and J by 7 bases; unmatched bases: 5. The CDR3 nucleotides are TGTGCCAGCAGCTTAGAAACAGGGGCGAGTGAAGCTTTCTTT. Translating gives CASSLETGASEAFF.

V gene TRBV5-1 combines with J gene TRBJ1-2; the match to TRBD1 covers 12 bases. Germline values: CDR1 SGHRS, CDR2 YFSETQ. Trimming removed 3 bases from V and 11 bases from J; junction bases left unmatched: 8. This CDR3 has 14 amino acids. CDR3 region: CASSSGQGAFKYTF. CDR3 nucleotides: TGCGCCAGCAGCTCGGGACAGGGGGCGTTTAAATACACCTTC.

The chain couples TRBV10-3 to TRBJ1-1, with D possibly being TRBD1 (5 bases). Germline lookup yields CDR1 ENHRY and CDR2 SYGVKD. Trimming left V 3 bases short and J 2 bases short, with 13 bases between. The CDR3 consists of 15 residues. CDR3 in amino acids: CAISDLGGSNTEAFF. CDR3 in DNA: TGTGCCATCAGTGATCTCGGGGGGAGTAACACTGAAGCTTTCTTT.

CDR3: CAWSVRRVNTGELFF. DNA for the CDR3: TGTGCCTGGAGTGTACGCAGGGTGAACACCGGGGAGCTGTTTTTT. The V call is TRBV30, the J call TRBJ2-2; tentative D call: TRBD1 (5 bases). V was clipped by 0 bases and J by 1 base, with 9 bases between them. Looked up from germline, CDR1 is GTSNPN and CDR2 is SVGIG (reference sequence). This CDR3 has 15 amino acids. The entire variable domain, with the rest obtained from reference TRBV30 and TRBJ2-2, is as follows: SQTIHQWPATLVQPVGSPLSLECTVEGTSNPNLYWYRQAAGRGLQLLFYSVGIGQISSEVPQNLSASRPQDRQFILSSKKLLLSDSGFYLCAWSVRRVNTGELFFGEGSRLTVL.

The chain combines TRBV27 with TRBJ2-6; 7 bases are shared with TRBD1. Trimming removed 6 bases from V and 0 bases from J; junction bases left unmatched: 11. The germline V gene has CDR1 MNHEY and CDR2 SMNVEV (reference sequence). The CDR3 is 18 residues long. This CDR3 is CASSPRTGSLSGANVLTF. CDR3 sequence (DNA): TGTGCCAGCAGCCCTCGGACAGGATCACTCTCTGGGGCCAACGTCCTGACTTTC.

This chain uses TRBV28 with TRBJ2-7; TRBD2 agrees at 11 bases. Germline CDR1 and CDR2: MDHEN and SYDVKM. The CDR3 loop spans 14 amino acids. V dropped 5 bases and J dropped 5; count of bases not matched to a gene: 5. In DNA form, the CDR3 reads TGTGCCAGCAGTCGCACTAGCGGGAGAAACGAGCAGTACTTC. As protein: CASSRTSGRNEQYF.